These T cell receptor beta chains were read from a single sample in a study of shared clonotypes between healthy human individuals. Assay used: immunoSEQ multiplex PCR; TCRdb lists only in-frame clones, some missing. The repertoire consists of around 720,000 clones, with less than 80% occurring once and the leading ten covering more than 1.5%. Sample: memory CD4+ T cells sorted from blood. The receptors were sampled from a woman in her twenties or thirties in good health. The CDR3 runs from the conserved cysteine through the conserved F or W. The D gene is left open where the match is weak. Clone size is not always given. Where it is, it says once, few, many or a class for expanded clones.

>NA|TRBV11-2|15|TRBJ1-5|NA
TGTGCCAGCAGCTTAGGGGCAGGGAGCAATCAGCCCCAGCATTTT
CASSLGAGSNQPQHF
>NA|TRBV5-4|13|TRBJ2-3|NA
TGTGCCAGCAGCCGAACTACTCGAGATACGCAGTATTTT
CASSRTTRDTQYF
>TRBD2|TRBV5-1|16|TRBJ2-3|few
TGCGCCAGCAGGACCGGGACTAGCGGGATCTCAGATACGCAGTATTTT
CASRTGTSGISDTQYF
>TRBD2|TRBV28|16|TRBJ2-7|NA
TGTGCCAGCAGTTTACTGTCTGGGACTAAGTACTACGAGCAGTACTTC
CASSLLSGTKYYEQYF
>TRBD2|TRBV27|12|TRBJ2-7|many
TGTGCCAGCTTCGGGAGGAGGTACGAGCAGTACTTC
CASFGRRYEQYF
>TRBD1|TRBV19|15|TRBJ1-5|NA
TGTGCCAGTAGTATAGGGACAGGAGGTGGTCAGCCCCAGCATTTT
CASSIGTGGGQPQHF
>NA|TRBV10-3|14|TRBJ1-3|few
TGTGCCATCAGAGAGGGCATGCTTGGAAACACCATATATTTT
CAIREGMLGNTIYF
>NA|TRBV2|13|TRBJ1-4|few
TGTGCCAGCAGTTACTACCACGAAGAAAAACTGTTTTTT
CASSYYHEEKLFF
>NA|TRBV7-9|13|TRBJ2-7|NA
TGTGCCAGCAGCTCCCCGAGGGGCAACGAGCAGTACTTC
CASSSPRGNEQYF
>NA|TRBV11-2|16|TRBJ2-2|NA
TGTGCCAGCAGCCCAGGCGGACACGCGAACACCGGGGAGCTGTTTTTT
CASSPGGHANTGELFF
>TRBD1|TRBV5-4|14|TRBJ2-3|few
TGTGCCAGCAGCTTGGTAGGGGGCGCAGATACGCAGTATTTT
CASSLVGGADTQYF
>TRBD1|TRBV2|14|TRBJ1-6|once
TGTGCCAGCAGTGATAACAGGGGGTTTTCACCCCTCCACTTT
CASSDNRGFSPLHF
>TRBD2|TRBV9|15|TRBJ2-1|few
TGTGCCAGCAGCCCTACAGGACTAGTTGCCCATGAGCAGTTCTTC
CASSPTGLVAHEQFF
>NA|TRBV5-1|15|TRBJ2-5|NA
TGCGCCAGCAGCTTGGTTGGTAGCGGAGAAGAGACCCAGTACTTC
CASSLVGSGEETQYF
>NA|TRBV28|16|TRBJ2-7|few
TGTGCCAGCACCAGACCCTTGACGGCAGAGGTCCACGAGCAGTACTTC
CASTRPLTAEVHEQYF
>TRBD2|TRBV29-1|15|TRBJ2-2|NA
TGCAGCGTTCCGAACGGGGGGACCTACACCGGGGAGCTGTTTTTT
CSVPNGGTYTGELFF
>NA|TRBV7-9|16|TRBJ2-7|NA
TGTGCCAGCAGTTCACCAACGGGACAACCCTCCTACGAGCAGTACTTC
CASSSPTGQPSYEQYF
>TRBD2|TRBV7-6|16|TRBJ2-2|once
TGTGCCAGCAGCTTTACTAGCGTCCCGGGGACCGGGGAGCTGTTTTTT
CASSFTSVPGTGELFF
>NA|TRBV28|17|TRBJ2-1|NA
TGTGCCAGCAGTCCCTCTTGGGGCGGGCCATCCTACAATGAGCAGTTCTTC
CASSPSWGGPSYNEQFF
>NA|TRBV9|13|TRBJ2-1|once
TGTGCCAGCAGCTTGCACTCGGGTAATGAGCAGTTCTTC
CASSLHSGNEQFF
>NA|TRBV19|14|TRBJ1-1|few
TGTGCCAGTAGTATTCAGACAGGAGTAAAAGAAGCTTTCTTT
CASSIQTGVKEAFF
>TRBD2|TRBV6-5|13|TRBJ2-7|NA
TGTGCCAGCAGTTACCAGACTAGCGGACCCCTGTACTTC
CASSYQTSGPLYF
>NA|TRBV11-2|17|TRBJ2-2|NA
TGTGCCAGCAGCCTCTCTCCTACTAGTGCGAACACCGGGGAGCTGTTTTTT
CASSLSPTSANTGELFF
>NA|TRBV28|16|TRBJ2-7|NA
TGTGCCAGCAGTTCGACCTGGAGGACAGCTCCCTACGAGCAGTACTTC
CASSSTWRTAPYEQYF
>TRBD1|TRBV28|15|TRBJ2-7|NA
TGTGCCAGCACCGTCTCCGGGACAGCTTCTTACGAGCAGTACTTC
CASTVSGTASYEQYF
>NA|TRBV5-1|15|TRBJ1-1|few
TGCGCCAGCAGTTTTGCTGGGACATTTGACGCTGAAGCTTTCTTT
CASSFAGTFDAEAFF
>TRBD2|TRBV7-8|19|TRBJ2-5|few
TGTGCCAGCAGCCCCCGGGGGGTAGCGGGAGTTTCGGGGCAAGAGACCCAGTACTTC
CASSPRGVAGVSGQETQYF
>NA|TRBV7-9|15|TRBJ1-4|NA
TGTGCCAGCAGCTTAGTAGCGGGGGCCGGGGAAAAACTGTTTTTT
CASSLVAGAGEKLFF
>NA|TRBV20-1|11|TRBJ2-5|once
TGCAGTCCCTCAGAGGGGGTGACCCAGTACTTC
CSPSEGVTQYF